The sequence of this T cell receptor (beta chain) was determined in a study of T-cell memory formation after mild COVID-19. Study-wide context: For the most part, TCR clusters were specific to one donor.

CDR1 LNHDA and CDR2 SQIVND come from the germline V gene (reference sequence). V was clipped by 1 base and J by 7 bases, with 14 bases between them. CDR3 length equals 15 residues. Overall study findings and caveats: Contracting clones from day 15 to 85 had balanced CD4/CD8; later expanders favoured CD4+. Cross-reactive memory seemingly joined, as some responding clones were found in pre-infection memory. Clones that contracted clustered mainly in CM and EM if CD4+ and in EMRA if CD8+.

TCRdb re-analysed the 5' RACE reads in MiXCR, keeping a single row per CDR3 protein. The repertoire holds roughly 110,000 distinct CDR3 sequences, with around 14% as singletons. The count of this clonotype is one. Its matching antigen is unknown. The receptor was derived from a young man who had mild COVID-19 (a few samples of this study predate the infection). Cell type and time point are not known. The chain has TRBV19 and TRBJ2-1; D is ambiguous. The sample taken for sequencing was PBMCs or a T cell subset sorted from them (not recorded which). The CDR3 spells CASSIGGIVGNEQFF. The DNA of the CDR3 is TGTGCCAGTAGTATAGGCGGCATAGTTGGAAATGAGCAGTTCTTC.